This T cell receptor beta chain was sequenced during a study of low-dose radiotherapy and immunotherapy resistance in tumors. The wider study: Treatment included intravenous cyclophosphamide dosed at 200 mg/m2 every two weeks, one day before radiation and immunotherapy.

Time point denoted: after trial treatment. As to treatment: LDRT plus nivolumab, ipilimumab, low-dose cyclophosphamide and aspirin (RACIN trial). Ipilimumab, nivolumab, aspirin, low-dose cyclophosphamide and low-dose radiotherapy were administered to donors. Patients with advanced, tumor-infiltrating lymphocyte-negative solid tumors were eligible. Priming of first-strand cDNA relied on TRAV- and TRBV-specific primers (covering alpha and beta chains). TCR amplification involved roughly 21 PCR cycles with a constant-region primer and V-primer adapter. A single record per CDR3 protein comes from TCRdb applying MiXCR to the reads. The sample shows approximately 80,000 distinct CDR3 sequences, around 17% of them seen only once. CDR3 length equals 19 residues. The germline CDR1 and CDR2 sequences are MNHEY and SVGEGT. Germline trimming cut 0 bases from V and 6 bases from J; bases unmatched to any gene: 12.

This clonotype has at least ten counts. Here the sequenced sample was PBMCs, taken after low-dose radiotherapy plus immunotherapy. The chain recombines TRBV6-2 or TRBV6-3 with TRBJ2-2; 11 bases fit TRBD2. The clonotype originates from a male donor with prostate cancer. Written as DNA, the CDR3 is TGTGCCAGCAGTTACTCTCCAGCTAGCGGGAGGTATTTGGCCGGGGAGCTGTTTTTT. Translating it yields CASSYSPASGRYLAGELFF.